These T cell receptor beta chains were read from a single sample in a study of blood T cell repertoires in COVID-19. Method: immunoSEQ multiplex PCR; TCRdb's copy keeps in-frame clones and lacks some. The sample has about 220,000 clones; around 81% are singletons. Sequencing was done on a sample of peripheral blood. All receptors come from a woman between 70 and 85 years old with acute or convalescent COVID-19. Each CDR3 is given with its conserved first and last residue.

>TRBV7-2|15
CASSLETGGIGELFF
>TRBV2|10
CASGGETQYF
>TRBV5-5|16
CASSLLLAGGPNEQFF
>TRBV6-2/TRBV6-3|15
CASSSGQVSNQPQHF
>TRBV2|16
CASTGGLARSSYEQYF
>TRBV18|14
CASSQGQTADTQYF
>TRBV3-1/TRBV3-2|12
CASSRNTGELFF
>TRBV10-2|12
CASSPFNQPQHF
>TRBV11-2|17
CASSSREGGHSGNTIYF
>TRBV4-2|14
CASSQETDNTEAFF
>TRBV5-6|16
CASSLGASALGYGYTF
>TRBV5-1|19
CASSPTSGGAGFNTGELFF
>TRBV7-2|15
CASSLGTGRKDTQYF
>TRBV15|15
CATSDGGHKGEKLFF
>TRBV29-1|15
CSVDVRGDPNTEAFF
>TRBV29-1|13
CSVDGAGTDTQYF
>TRBV15|14
CATSTQGALDTQYF
>TRBV19|17
CASSATSGVGSNQPQHF
>TRBV4-3|17
CASSLGLAGDSSYEQYF
>TRBV12-3/TRBV12-4|13
CASSLTTGGAQYF